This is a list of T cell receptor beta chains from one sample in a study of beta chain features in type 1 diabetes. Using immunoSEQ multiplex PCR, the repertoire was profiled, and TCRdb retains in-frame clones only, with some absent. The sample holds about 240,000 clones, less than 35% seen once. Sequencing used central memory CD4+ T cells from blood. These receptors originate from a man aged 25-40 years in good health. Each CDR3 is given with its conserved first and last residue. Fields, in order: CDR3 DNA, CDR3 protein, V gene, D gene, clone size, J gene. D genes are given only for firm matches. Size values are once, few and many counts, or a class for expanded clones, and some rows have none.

TGTGCCAGCAGCCAAGAGGTACAGGGTAGGAATTCACCCCTCCACTTT,CASSQEVQGRNSPLHF,TRBV14,-,many,TRBJ1-6
TGTGCCAGCAGTGCTTACGGAGGGACCACTGAAGCTTTCTTT,CASSAYGGTTEAFF,TRBV6-4,-,-,TRBJ1-1
TGTGCCAGCAGTCCGGGACTAGCGGGAGGGGGGTTTCAGTACTTC,CASSPGLAGGGFQYF,TRBV28,TRBD2,-,TRBJ2-4
TGTGCCAGCAGTTTGGCGACAGGGGGGAATCAGCCCCAGCATTTT,CASSLATGGNQPQHF,TRBV28,TRBD1,-,TRBJ1-5
TGTGCCAGCAGCTTAGGCAGGGAAGCTTTCTTT,CASSLGREAFF,TRBV7-9,-,-,TRBJ1-1
TGTGCCTACAGGGGGGGGACAGGGCTGGGCGAGCAGTACTTC,CAYRGGTGLGEQYF,TRBV30,TRBD1,-,TRBJ2-7
TGTGCCTGGAATTCAGGCTCGAGCAATCAGCCCCAGCATTTT,CAWNSGSSNQPQHF,TRBV30,-,-,TRBJ1-5
TGCAGCGTAACGGGGGTTATGAACACTGAAGCTTTCTTT,CSVTGVMNTEAFF,TRBV29-1,-,-,TRBJ1-1
TGTGCCTCCACGGCAGGTCGTTCACCCCTCCACTTT,CASTAGRSPLHF,TRBV30,-,-,TRBJ1-6
TGTGCCAGCAGAAGGACAGGGGGCACAGATACGCAGTATTTT,CASRRTGGTDTQYF,TRBV2,TRBD1,-,TRBJ2-3
TGTGCCAGCAGTCCTTATAGGGTGGCAGGGGGCTACGAGCAGTACTTC,CASSPYRVAGGYEQYF,TRBV7-8,TRBD1,few,TRBJ2-7
TGTGCCTTCAAGTTAGGAGAACCAACCAGCAATCAGCCCCAGCATTTT,CAFKLGEPTSNQPQHF,TRBV25-1,-,few,TRBJ1-5
TGTGCCTGGAGTGTGCGGGGTGGCGGTCAGCCCCAGCATTTT,CAWSVRGGGQPQHF,TRBV30,-,few,TRBJ1-5
TGTGCCAGCAGTTTACCGAAGGGCGAGCAGTACTTC,CASSLPKGEQYF,TRBV27,-,-,TRBJ2-7
TGTGCCAGCTCCCAAGATGGACGGAGGACAGATACGCAGTATTTT,CASSQDGRRTDTQYF,TRBV18,-,-,TRBJ2-3
TGTGCCAGCAGCCTTTGGACTAGGGAGACCCAGTACTTC,CASSLWTRETQYF,TRBV5-6,TRBD2,-,TRBJ2-5
TGTGCCATCGGAATGACAGATACGCAGTATTTT,CAIGMTDTQYF,TRBV10-3,-,-,TRBJ2-3
TGTGCCAGCATGGCTAGCGGTGATACGCAGTATTTT,CASMASGDTQYF,TRBV2,TRBD2,few,TRBJ2-3
TGCAGCGTTGTCTCAACTCGTAACTACAATGAGCAGTTCTTC,CSVVSTRNYNEQFF,TRBV29-1,-,-,TRBJ2-1
TGTGCCAGCAGAAGTACTAGCTCCGGGGCCGGGGAGCTGTTTTTT,CASRSTSSGAGELFF,TRBV2,-,-,TRBJ2-2
TGCAGTGTGAGCCAAGGGGGCTACACCTTC,CSVSQGGYTF,TRBV20-1,-,few,TRBJ1-2
TGTGCCAGCAGTTTGGGTTTGACCTACAATGAGCAGTTCTTC,CASSLGLTYNEQFF,TRBV27,-,few,TRBJ2-1
TGTGCCACCAGCAGAGATCCGGGGGGATCCTACGAGCAGTACTTC,CATSRDPGGSYEQYF,TRBV15,TRBD2,many,TRBJ2-7
TGTGCCAGCAGCCTCCGGGCCACAGGTGCGAATGAGCAGTTCTTC,CASSLRATGANEQFF,TRBV7-7,-,-,TRBJ2-1
TGTGCCAGCAGCCCGGCGGGAGCAGATACGCAGTATTTT,CASSPAGADTQYF,TRBV14,TRBD2,-,TRBJ2-3
TGCGCCAGCAGCTACAGGTTTGGGGAGACCCAGTACTTC,CASSYRFGETQYF,TRBV10-1,-,-,TRBJ2-5
TGTGCCACCGACAGAGTAAGCCCCCTCGGGACGCAGTATTTT,CATDRVSPLGTQYF,TRBV9,-,few,TRBJ2-3
TGTGCCAGCCGAGAACGGGTTACCAACACCGGGGAGCTGTTTTTT,CASRERVTNTGELFF,TRBV18,-,many,TRBJ2-2
TGCAGCGGGGTCGACAGGGGACGGGAGCAGCCCCAGCATTTT,CSGVDRGREQPQHF,TRBV29-1,TRBD1,-,TRBJ1-5
TGTGCCAGCAGCGCTAGCGGGGGGAGCTCCTACAATGAGCAGTTCTTC,CASSASGGSSYNEQFF,TRBV9,TRBD2,-,TRBJ2-1
TGCAGCGCCACCGGGTCCTTCTCGAACACTGAAGCTTTCTTT,CSATGSFSNTEAFF,TRBV29-1,-,-,TRBJ1-1
TGTGCCTGGGCACGGGACAGCAATCAGCCCCAGCATTTT,CAWARDSNQPQHF,TRBV30,-,-,TRBJ1-5
TGTGCCAGCAGCCAAGAGTTCAGGGGCGGGTACAATGAGCAGTTCTTC,CASSQEFRGGYNEQFF,TRBV14,-,many,TRBJ2-1
TGTGCCAGCAGCTTAGCCTTATATCCGGGATCCACATCACCCCTCCACTTT,CASSLALYPGSTSPLHF,TRBV13,-,-,TRBJ1-6
TGTGCCAGCAGCTTAGATCCCACAGATACGCAGTATTTT,CASSLDPTDTQYF,TRBV11-3,-,few,TRBJ2-3
TGTGCCTGGAGTAAAGGGGACAACTATGGCTACACCTTC,CAWSKGDNYGYTF,TRBV30,-,-,TRBJ1-2
TGTGCCAGCAGCCGACGAGCGGGCCAAGGCGGGAATGAGCAGTTCTTC,CASSRRAGQGGNEQFF,TRBV5-4,-,-,TRBJ2-1
TGTGCCTGGAGGGGCTTGGGAGACAGAGTTTCACCCCTCCACTTT,CAWRGLGDRVSPLHF,TRBV30,-,few,TRBJ1-6
TGTGCCAGCAGCCGCCAACAGGGGCAGAATGAGCAGTTCTTC,CASSRQQGQNEQFF,TRBV14,TRBD1,-,TRBJ2-1
TGTGCCAGCTCACCGGGTTTGACATCCTACGAGCAGTACTTC,CASSPGLTSYEQYF,TRBV18,-,many,TRBJ2-7
TGTGCCACCAGCAGAGTAAGGGCGTTGAACACTGGAGCTTTCTTT,CATSRVRALNTGAFF,TRBV15,-,-,TRBJ1-1
TGTGCCACCACTCTTGGTAGGGAGCAGTACTTC,CATTLGREQYF,TRBV30,-,-,TRBJ2-5